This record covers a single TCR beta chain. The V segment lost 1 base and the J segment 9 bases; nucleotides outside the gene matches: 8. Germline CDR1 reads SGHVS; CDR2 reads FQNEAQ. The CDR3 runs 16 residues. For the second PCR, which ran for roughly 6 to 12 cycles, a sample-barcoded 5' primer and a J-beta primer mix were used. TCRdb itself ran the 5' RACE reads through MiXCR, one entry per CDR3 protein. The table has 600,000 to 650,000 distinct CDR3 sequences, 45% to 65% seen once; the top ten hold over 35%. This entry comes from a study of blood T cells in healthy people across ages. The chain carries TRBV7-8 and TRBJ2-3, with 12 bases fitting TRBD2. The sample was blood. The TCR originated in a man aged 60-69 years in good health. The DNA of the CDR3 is TGTGCCAGCAGCTTAGAGGCTAGCGGGGGGGCCGGGACGCAGTATTTT. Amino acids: CASSLEASGGAGTQYF.